This T cell receptor (beta chain) was identified during a study of regulatory T cells in long-lasting Graves disease. The wider study: Graves' patients who were just diagnosed had used antithyroid drugs for under 3 months.

Study-level findings and limits: It was peripheral blood alone, not thyroid tissue, that was studied. A greater number of public clonotypes (approximately 2,700) was shared by persistent patients than by new patients (around 970).

This CDR3 comprises 15 residues. Trimming took off 3 bases at V and 4 bases at J, with 15 bases between the two ends. Looked up from germline, CDR1 is MDHEN and CDR2 is SYDVKM. Time point defined: newly diagnosed GD, antithyroid drugs for less than 3 months. Preparation of the TCR library used RNA extracted from PBMCs. This clonotype was detected ten times or more. What it recognizes is unknown. Library construction for TCR beta used iRepertoire HTBI primers and Arm-PCR of CDR3 regions. TCRdb reprocessed the multiplex PCR reads via MiXCR and lists one record per CDR3 protein. The data hold approximately 400,000 distinct CDR3 sequences, with roughly a sixth observed a single time.

The clonotype originates from a female donor with Graves disease. The V call is TRBV28, the J call TRBJ1-2, with D possibly being TRBD1 (6 bases). Sample: peripheral blood mononuclear cells (PBMCs), taken at new diagnosis, from a patient treated with antithyroid drugs. The CDR3 reads CASSFRRQVGYGYTF. The CDR3 DNA follows: TGTGCCAGCAGTTTCCGTCGACAGGTGGGCTATGGCTACACCTTC.